The 6 T cell receptor beta chains presented below share a single source sample, sequenced in a study of response to subunit inactivated influenza vaccine. MiXCR, run by TCRdb on the RT-PCR reads, gives a single entry per CDR3 protein. In the table there are around 470,000 distinct CDR3 sequences, 6.5% to 8% of which are singletons. The sequencing here drew on PBMCs from blood, taken approximately 25 months after vaccination. These receptors were obtained from a man between 50 and 70 years old who received an inactivated influenza vaccine.

This clonotype was detected many times. The gene calls are TRBV7-2 and TRBJ2-7; TRBD1 or TRBD2 may be the D gene (5 bases each). The CDR3 runs to 13 residues. CDR1 is SGHTA, CDR2 FQGNSA, per germline. Trimming cost V 2 bases and J 4 bases, with 9 bases left between them. The CDR3 bases are TGTGCCAGCAGCTTATACAGGACTTACGAGCAGTACTTC. This encodes CASSLYRTYEQYF.

The J gene is TRBJ2-7, the V gene TRBV6-1; D call uncertain. Trimming left V 6 bases short and J 5 bases short, with 17 bases between. Germline V gene sequence: CDR1 MNHNS, CDR2 SASEGT. This CDR3 has 14 residues. In DNA form, the CDR3 reads TGTGCCAGCAGACAGACTTGGGCGGCCAACGAGCAGTACTTC. It is translated as CASRQTWAANEQYF.

V gene TRBV5-1 combines with J gene TRBJ1-2; D possibly corresponds to TRBD1 (5 bases). Germline lookup yields CDR1 SGHRS and CDR2 YFSETQ. V was trimmed by 4 bases and J by 6 bases, leaving 19 bases between them. This CDR3 spans 15 amino acids. DNA for the CDR3: TGCGCCAGCAGCACTGGGACGGGAATTGGGGATGGCTACACCTTC. Translating gives CASSTGTGIGDGYTF.

About this clonotype itself: Its ends do not fully match the called genes, so a read error is possible. The chain employs TRBV20-1 and TRBJ1-5, with unresolved D. Germline lookup yields CDR1 DFQATT and CDR2 SNEGSKA (reference sequence). CDR3 length equals 13 residues. For the CDR3, the DNA is TGCAGTGCTGGAGAAAATAGCAATCAGCCCCAGCATTTT. It codes for CSAGENSNQPQHF.

This clonotype was seen a few times. The chain carries TRBV20-1 and TRBJ1-6; a possible D gene is TRBD1 (6 bases). Trimming took off 6 bases at V and 3 bases at J, with 15 bases between the two ends. The CDR3 sequence is 15 residues long. Germline-derived CDR1 and CDR2 are DFQATT and SNEGSKA (reference sequence). The CDR3 DNA is TGCAGTGCCGGAGGGGGGGGGGACTATAATTCACCCCTCCACTTT. Protein: CSAGGGGDYNSPLHF.

This clonotype showed up many times. This chain uses TRBV7-2 with TRBJ2-7, with a tentative D call TRBD2 (5 bases). The CDR3 is made up of 15 amino acids. Germline CDR1 reads SGHTA; CDR2 reads FQGNSA. V was cut by 2 bases and J by 2 bases, with 13 bases left in between. The DNA of the CDR3 is TGTGCCAGCAGCTTAAGGGCAGCGGATACCTACGAGCAGTACTTC. It is translated as CASSLRAADTYEQYF.